This entry lists 28 T cell receptor beta chains sequenced from one sample in a study of blood T cells in healthy people across ages (dated by TCRdb to 2013 to 2016). The method behind the library was 5' RACE. Sequenced using an Illumina HiSeq 2500. A second about 7 to 12 cycle PCR used a sample-barcoded 5' primer and a J-beta primer mix. The raw public data were reprocessed by TCRdb itself: fastp quality trimming at Q25, MiXCR clonotype calling, in-frame beta chains only. One record per CDR3 amino acid sequence lists the most common genes and DNA. A total of under 700,000 distinct CDR3 sequences appear in this sample, 24% of them only once. In total, the top ten clones hold just over 8.5% of the sample. These data are also associated with another study on T cells of mothers and their children.

The sequenced material came from blood. All receptors come from a boy between 10 and 17 years old in good health.

This clonotype was seen more than once but under ten times. This sequence joins TRBV29-1 and TRBJ1-4; the match to TRBD1 covers 7 bases. Germline loops: CDR1 SQVTM, CDR2 ANQGSEA. The CDR3 spans 15 residues. V lost 7 bases, J lost 0 bases, and 8 bases stayed unmatched. The CDR3: CSAEGAAATNEKLFF. The DNA of the CDR3 is TGCAGCGCCGAGGGGGCGGCTGCAACTAATGAAAAACTGTTTTTT.

This clonotype was seen only a few times. V is TRBV28 and J is TRBJ2-5; 12 bases match TRBD2. TRBJ2-7 explains the end of the DNA better; the J call may be wrong. CDR3 length equals 18 residues. The germline CDR1 and CDR2 sequences are MDHEN and SYDVKM. CDR3 sequence reads: CASSFAVSLTSGSYEQYF. The CDR3 DNA follows: TGTGCCAGCAGTTTCGCCGTCTCTTTGACTAGCGGGAGCTACGAGCAGTACTTC.

In this sample, this clonotype turned up a few times. This rearrangement joins TRBV7-2 to TRBJ2-5; 9 positions agree with TRBD2. Judging by the DNA end, TRBJ2-1 fits better; the J call may be wrong. This CDR3 comprises 14 residues. The germline V gene has CDR1 SGHTA and CDR2 FQGNSA. Written as DNA, the CDR3 is TGTGCCAGCAGTATCCGGACTAGCGCTAGGGAGCAGTTCTTC. This codes for CASSIRTSAREQFF.

This clonotype showed up many times. The CDR3 loop reads CSVEDRYNEQFF. Here the CDR3 DNA reads TGCAGCGTTGAGGACAGGTACAATGAGCAGTTCTTC. The chain joins TRBV29-1 to TRBJ2-1; the match to TRBD1 covers 7 bases. The CDR3 is 12 residues long. Germline lookup yields CDR1 SQVTM and CDR2 ANQGSEA. The J segment lost 4 bases and the V segment lost 3 bases, leaving 0 bases of the junction unmatched.

The CDR3 DNA is TGCAGTGCTGCGCAAAAGCGGGGGGCCTACGAGCAGTACTTC. It is translated as CSAAQKRGAYEQYF. The chain joins TRBV20-1 to TRBJ2-7, with 9 bases that match TRBD2. This CDR3 is 14 amino acids long. Germline trimming cut 5 bases from V and 2 bases from J; bases unmatched to any gene: 7. Germline loops: CDR1 DFQATT, CDR2 SNEGSKA (reference sequence).

The rearrangement uses TRBV5-1 and TRBJ1-2, with 8 bases fitting TRBD1. The germline V gene has CDR1 SGHRS and CDR2 YFSETQ. The CDR3 contains 14 residues. The V gene end was trimmed by 4 bases and the J gene end by 7 bases; junction bases not matched to a gene: 9. This CDR3 is CASSPGQESVGYTF. CDR3 coding DNA: TGCGCCAGCAGCCCGGGACAGGAATCCGTTGGCTACACCTTC.

This clonotype appeared a few times. CDR3 nucleotides: TGTGCCATATCCGGGCTAGCGGGGGAAAAGCAGTTCTTC. Its translation: CAISGLAGEKQFF. The rearrangement uses TRBV6-2 or TRBV6-3 and TRBJ2-1; 10 bases map to TRBD2. V lost 10 bases, J lost 11 bases, and 11 bases stayed unmatched. This CDR3 is built from 13 residues. Germline values: CDR1 MNHEY, CDR2 SVGEGT.

The chain couples TRBV24-1 to TRBJ2-1; 8 bases map to TRBD2. The length of the CDR3 is 16 residues. CDR1 is KGHDR and CDR2 is SFDVKD in the germline V gene. With V trimmed by 1 base and J by 5 bases, 6 bases remained unmatched. The DNA for the CDR3 is TGTGCCACCAGTGATTTTGGAACTAGCGGAGACAATGAGCAGTTCTTC. It codes for CATSDFGTSGDNEQFF.

This rearrangement joins TRBV2 to TRBJ1-5; D is uncertain. The V end was cut by 7 bases, the J end by 6 bases, with 16 bases between. Germline assignment: CDR1 SNHLY and CDR2 FYNNEI. The CDR3 extends over 14 amino acids. The CDR3 spells CASKKGSVGQPQHF. CDR3 DNA: TGTGCCAGCAAAAAGGGATCGGTTGGTCAGCCCCAGCATTTT.

The V gene is TRBV7-2, the J gene TRBJ2-7; 7 nucleotides match TRBD1. The germline V gene encodes CDR1 SGHTA and CDR2 FQGNSA. The CDR3 is 14 residues long. Unmatched junction bases numbered 7, after V lost 5 bases and J lost 3 bases. CDR3 bases: TGTGCCAGCAGCATACTGACAGGGCGCTACGAGCAGTACTTC. It translates to CASSILTGRYEQYF. Based on the CDR3 plus reference TRBV7-2 and TRBJ2-7, the full variable domain is GAGVSQSPSNKVTEKGKDVELRCDPISGHTALYWYRQSLGQGLEFLIYFQGNSAPDKSGLPSDRFSAERTGGSVSTLTIQRTQQEDSAVYLCASSILTGRYEQYFGPGTRLTVT.

This clonotype turned up a few times. The V and J genes are TRBV4-1 and TRBJ2-7; TRBD2 matches 10 bases. The CDR3 has 15 residues. Germline values: CDR1 MGHRA, CDR2 YSYEKL. The ends lost 3 bases at V and 6 bases at J; junction bases unmatched: 8. In DNA form, the CDR3 reads TGCGCCAGCAGCCAGGCAGCGGGAGGGTCCCTCGAGCAGTACTTC. This gives the protein CASSQAAGGSLEQYF.

This clonotype occurred a few times. The rearrangement uses TRBV12-3 or TRBV12-4 and TRBJ2-1, with D perhaps matching TRBD1 or TRBD2 (6 bases each). The V end lost 2 bases, the J end lost 8 bases, and 16 bases lay between the germline ends. The CDR3 contains 15 residues. CDR3 amino acids: CASSLLGGHYHEQFF. The DNA for the CDR3 is TGTGCCAGCAGTTTACTGGGGGGCCATTACCATGAGCAGTTCTTC.

This chain connects TRBV28 to TRBJ2-7, with D perhaps TRBD2 (6 bases). CDR1 is MDHEN, CDR2 SYDVKM, per germline. The CDR3 spans 12 residues. V gave up 7 bases and J gave up 6 bases, with 13 bases separating them. The CDR3 region has the DNA TGTGCCAGCAATGGAGGGTCCCTCGAGCAGTACTTC. It codes for CASNGGSLEQYF.

The CDR3 nucleotides read TGTGCCAGCAGTGTCACAGCAGGAGTCACAGATACGCAGTATTTT. This sequence encodes CASSVTAGVTDTQYF. J is TRBJ2-3 and V is TRBV6-2 or TRBV6-3, with D hard to call. Germline V CDR1 and CDR2: MNHEY, SVGEGT. The germline V and J ends were trimmed by 5 bases and 2 bases, with 14 bases remaining between them. CDR3 length: 15 residues.

V and J are TRBV30 and TRBJ2-1; the D is unclear. Germline V gives CDR1 GTSNPN, CDR2 SVGIG (reference sequence). The V and J ends lost 2 bases and 8 bases respectively, with 13 bases between them. The CDR3 is 13 amino acids. CDR3 DNA sequence: TGTGCCTGGAGTTCAATAGCTTTTCATGAGCAGTTCTTC. It specifies CAWSSIAFHEQFF.

This clonotype was seen a handful of times. J is TRBJ2-5 and V is TRBV6-5; D not resolved. The CDR3 is 12 residues long. Per germline, CDR1 MNHEY and CDR2 SVGAGI. The V gene lost 5 bases and the J gene lost 5 bases, with 9 bases spanning the gap. CDR3 nucleotides: TGTGCCAGCAGTAACCCCGCGGAGACCCAGTACTTC. Residues: CASSNPAETQYF.

The chain employs TRBV20-1 and TRBJ1-2; D is uncertain. The CDR3 is 12 amino acids. Germline CDR1 DFQATT, CDR2 SNEGSKA (reference sequence). The V end lost 6 bases, the J end lost 3 bases, and 11 bases lay between the germline ends. CDR3 residues: CSARRTDYGYTF. CDR3 nucleotides: TGCAGTGCCAGACGTACAGACTATGGCTACACCTTC.

This clonotype was picked up a small number of times. The V call is TRBV7-8, the J call TRBJ2-7; D uncertain. Germline V gives CDR1 SGHVS, CDR2 FQNEAQ. V lost 2 bases and J lost 3, with 14 bases in between. The CDR3 totals 15 residues. CDR3 in amino acids: CASSLSFGGVYEQYF. CDR3 DNA sequence: TGTGCCAGCAGCTTAAGTTTTGGTGGGGTCTACGAGCAGTACTTC.

There are a few counts of this clonotype. The genes are TRBV4-3 and TRBJ2-5, with 13 nucleotides matching TRBD2. This CDR3 contains 15 residues. The trim removed 3 bases at V and 4 bases at J, leaving 2 bases unmatched. CDR1 is LGHNA, CDR2 YSLEER, per germline. The CDR3 nucleotides are TGCGCCAGCAGCCAGGGACTAGCGGGGAGAGAGACCCAGTACTTC. Protein sequence: CASSQGLAGRETQYF.

The sample holds a few counts of this clonotype. The V and J genes are TRBV4-3 and TRBJ2-1, with TRBD1 identical over 10 bases. CDR1 LGHNA and CDR2 YSLEER come from the germline V gene. The J segment lost 7 bases and the V segment lost 1 base, leaving 1 base of the junction unmatched. This CDR3 spans 14 amino acids. The CDR3 DNA is TGCGCCAGCAGCCAAGGGACAGGGGGGAATGAGCAGTTCTTC. Its translation is CASSQGTGGNEQFF.

The chain joins TRBV5-5 to TRBJ2-5; a possible D gene is TRBD2 (5 bases). The DNA end lines up better with TRBJ2-7; the J call may be wrong. Germline V lookup: CDR1 SGHKS, CDR2 YYEKEE (reference sequence). The CDR3 is 15 residues long. Written as DNA, the CDR3 is TGTGCCAGCAGCCAAACGGGGAGTAGTAACTACGAGCAGTACTTC. Translated, it gives CASSQTGSSNYEQYF.

The chain is built from TRBV6-5 and TRBJ2-5; 10 nucleotides align to TRBD1. Trimming removed 4 bases from V and 5 bases from J; junction bases left unmatched: 7. The germline gives CDR1 MNHEY, CDR2 SVGAGI. The length of the CDR3 is 15 residues. The CDR3 loop is CASSLTGGRFETQYF. The DNA of the CDR3 is TGTGCCAGCAGTTTGACAGGGGGCAGGTTCGAGACCCAGTACTTC.

This clonotype has only a few counts. The chain recombines TRBV21-1 with TRBJ1-6. TRBV21-1 is a pseudogene. This CDR3 is 18 amino acids long. The CDR3 DNA follows: TGTGCCAGCAGCAAAGCGCTTTCAGGAGGCCCCTATAATTCACCCCTCCACTTT. Protein product: CASSKALSGGPYNSPLHF.

The chain couples TRBV4-1 to TRBJ2-7; the D gene is possibly TRBD2 (6 bases). CDR1 is MGHRA, CDR2 YSYEKL, per germline. The CDR3 has 16 residues. With 4 bases removed from V and 0 bases from J, the gap between germline ends came to 16 bases. CDR3 DNA sequence: TGCGCCAGCAGCCGCGCCGTGACTAGGAGCTCCTACGAGCAGTACTTC. This translates into CASSRAVTRSSYEQYF.

The chain combines TRBV20-1 with TRBJ1-6; 9 bases fit TRBD1. CDR3 length: 17 residues. CDR1 and CDR2 (germline): DFQATT, SNEGSKA (reference sequence). The trim removed 0 bases at V and 3 bases at J, leaving 6 bases unmatched. The CDR3 loop reads CSARDWDRAVYNSPLHF. CDR3 DNA: TGCAGTGCTAGAGATTGGGACAGGGCCGTCTATAATTCACCCCTCCACTTT.

This clonotype was seen at least ten times. The chain combines TRBV4-2 with TRBJ2-5; 9 nucleotides align to TRBD2. Germline loops: CDR1 LGHNA, CDR2 YNFKEQ. Trimming cost V 0 bases and J 4 bases; bases outside gene matches: 6. The length of the CDR3 is 16 residues. CDR3 DNA sequence: TGTGCCAGCAGCCAAGAAGGTAGCGGGAGTGGAGAGACCCAGTACTTC. Translating it yields CASSQEGSGSGETQYF.

The chain is built from TRBV2 and TRBJ1-2; weak D call: TRBD1 (6 bases). With 5 bases removed from V and 6 bases from J, the gap between germline ends came to 22 bases. The germline CDR1 and CDR2 sequences are SNHLY and FYNNEI. The CDR3 runs 16 residues. CDR3 sequence (DNA): TGTGCCAGCAGTCCCGATTTCACAGGGATTCAGGATGGCTACACCTTC. The encoded protein is CASSPDFTGIQDGYTF. Full variable domain (missing parts from reference TRBV2 and TRBJ1-2): EPEVTQTPSHQVTQMGQEVILRCVPISNHLYFYWYRQILGQKVEFLVSFYNNEISEKSEIFDDQFSVERPDGSNFTLKIRSTKLEDSAMYFCASSPDFTGIQDGYTFGSGTRLTVV.

The chain recombines TRBV11-2 with TRBJ2-1; no clear D. The CDR3 sequence is 13 residues long. Trimming cost V 1 base and J 10 bases, with 11 bases left between them. CDR1 and CDR2 (germline): SGHAT, FQNNGV. This CDR3 reads CASSLVPPREQFF. In nucleotides, the CDR3 is TGTGCCAGCAGCTTAGTACCGCCTCGGGAGCAGTTCTTC.